This TCR beta chain was captured in a study of blood T cell repertoires in COVID-19. Study summary: The origin of the acute and convalescent COVID-19 samples was the United States, Italy and Spain. PBMCs, B-cell-depleted T cells, or T cells provided the cDNA or gDNA that made up the material.

V lost 5 bases and J lost 5, with 20 bases in between. Germline CDR1 GTSNPN, CDR2 SVGIG (reference sequence). This CDR3 has 15 amino acids. In the study's own analysis: Amplification from reference gene primers served as the basis for estimated nucleated cell counts. Sequencing used immunoSEQ multiplex PCR; TCRdb keeps in-frame clones, though not all of them. V and J calls and clone size are as listed in that table; D and trimming were resolved from the DNA. This table has roughly 280,000 clones, over 65% appearing once. The rearrangement links TRBV30 to TRBJ2-3; D possibly corresponds to TRBD1 (6 bases). Sequenced material: peripheral blood. The clonotype comes from a man aged 60 to 75 who had recovered from COVID-19. The CDR3: CAWALGPGAGDTQYF. CDR3 bases: TGTGCCTGGGCTCTGGGCCCAGGGGCGGGAGATACGCAGTATTTT.